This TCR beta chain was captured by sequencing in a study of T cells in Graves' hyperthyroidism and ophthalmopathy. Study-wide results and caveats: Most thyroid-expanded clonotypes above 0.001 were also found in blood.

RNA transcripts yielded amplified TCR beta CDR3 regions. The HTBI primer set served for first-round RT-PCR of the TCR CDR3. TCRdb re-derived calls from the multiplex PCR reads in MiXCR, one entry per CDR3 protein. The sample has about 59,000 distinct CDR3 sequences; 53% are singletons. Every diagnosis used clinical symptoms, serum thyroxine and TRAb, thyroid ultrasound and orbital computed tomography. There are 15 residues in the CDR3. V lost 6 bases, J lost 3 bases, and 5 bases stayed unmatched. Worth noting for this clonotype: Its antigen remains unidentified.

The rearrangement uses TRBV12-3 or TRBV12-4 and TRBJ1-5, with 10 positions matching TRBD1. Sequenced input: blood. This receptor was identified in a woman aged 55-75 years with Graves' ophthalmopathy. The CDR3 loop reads CASRSGQGNNQPQHF. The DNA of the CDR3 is TGTGCCAGCAGATCGGGACAGGGGAACAATCAGCCCCAGCATTTT.